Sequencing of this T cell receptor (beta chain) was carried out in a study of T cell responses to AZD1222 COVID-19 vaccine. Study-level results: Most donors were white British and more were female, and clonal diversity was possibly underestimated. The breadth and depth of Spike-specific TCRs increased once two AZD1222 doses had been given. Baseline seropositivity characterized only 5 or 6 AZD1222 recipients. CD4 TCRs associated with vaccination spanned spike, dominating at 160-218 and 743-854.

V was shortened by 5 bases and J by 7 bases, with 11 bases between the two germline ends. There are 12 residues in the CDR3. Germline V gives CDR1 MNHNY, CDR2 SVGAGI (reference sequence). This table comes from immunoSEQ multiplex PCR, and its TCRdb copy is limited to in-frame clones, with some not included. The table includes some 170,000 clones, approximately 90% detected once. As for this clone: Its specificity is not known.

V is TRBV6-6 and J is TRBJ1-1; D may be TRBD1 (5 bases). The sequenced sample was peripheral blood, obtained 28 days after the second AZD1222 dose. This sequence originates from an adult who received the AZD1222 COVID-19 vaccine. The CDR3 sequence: CASSPTQGEAFF. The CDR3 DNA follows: TGTGCCAGCAGTCCGACTCAGGGTGAAGCTTTCTTT.